The following is a T cell receptor beta chain sequence with its context. Its antigen is unknown. This sample is drawn from a study of T cells expressing NK-cell markers. Overall study context: Seropositivity for HCMV was found in most of the eight sequenced donors, with one seronegative. Broader study findings: There were a handful of donors in whom these clonotypes also led the CD3+CD56-NKG2C+ fraction. About 1.0-8% of CD8+ T cells in over five donors belonged to dominant NKG2C+ clonotypes.

This CDR3 region has 15 residues. TCRdb re-called the 5' RACE reads, yielding one record per CDR3 amino acid sequence without DNA. Here the sample table reports 130,000 to 150,000 distinct CDR3 sequences. The sequenced sample was blood T cells: a sorted CD56 or NKG2C T cell subset, CD4+ or CD8+ T cells, or bulk PBMC T cells (not recorded which). The clonotype comes from a man aged 18-30 years in good health. J is TRBJ2-3 and V is TRBV12-3 or TRBV12-4; TCRdb designates TRBD2, a call that cannot be tested without DNA. CDR3 loop: CASSYGEGEVDTQYF.